This T cell receptor (beta chain) was sequenced in a study of patients and donors after allogeneic stem cell transplantation. The CDR3 is made up of 13 amino acids. Trimming stripped 5 bases from V and 0 bases from J, with 10 bases between. Germline V CDR1 and CDR2: SQVTM, ANQGSEA. In TCRdb, the RT-PCR reads were re-called with MiXCR into one record per CDR3 protein. The sample consists of 200,000 to 250,000 distinct CDR3 sequences, approximately 14% of them appearing once. The genes are TRBV29-1 and TRBJ1-1, with D hard to call. Specimen: blood, either unsorted or a sorted T cell fraction (not recorded which). This receptor was identified in a human donor who was either an allogeneic HSCT recipient or a stem cell or donor lymphocyte infusion donor (not recorded which). It is not recorded whose cells these are; they may come from a transplant donor. Here the CDR3 reads CSVRQVVNTEAFF. Written as DNA, the CDR3 is TGCAGCGTTCGGCAGGTCGTGAACACTGAAGCTTTCTTT. Full variable domain (remainder filled in from reference TRBV29-1 and TRBJ1-1): SAVISQKPSRDICQRGTSLTIQCQVDSQVTMMFWYRQQPGQSLTLIATANQGSEATYESGFVIDKFPISRPNLTFSTLTVSNMSPEDSSIYLCSVRQVVNTEAFFGQGTRLTVV.